These 2 T cell receptor beta chains originate from one sample sequenced in a study of blood T cell repertoires in COVID-19. Sequencing was performed with immunoSEQ multiplex PCR; in TCRdb, only in-frame clones are kept and a portion is missing. This sample has about 130,000 clones, with 79% found just once. Sequencing was performed on peripheral blood. Receptors were obtained from a woman in her 70s with COVID-19, enrolled during active disease.

This chain's CDR3 is CASSFRLAGGDTQYF. CDR3 DNA: TGTGCCAGCAGCTTCCGACTAGCGGGGGGAGATACGCAGTATTTT. The chain joins TRBV5-4 to TRBJ2-3; TRBD2 matches 13 bases. Germline CDR1 reads SGHNT; CDR2 reads YYREEE (reference sequence). CDR3 length: 15 residues. The V gene end was trimmed by 2 bases and the J gene end by 5 bases; junction bases not matched to a gene: 2.

The chain links TRBV29-1 to TRBJ1-2; possibly TRBD1 for D (6 bases). The germline gives CDR1 SQVTM, CDR2 ANQGSEA. V dropped 2 bases and J dropped 4 bases, with 8 bases sitting between them. The CDR3 loop spans 12 amino acids. Here the CDR3 reads CSVERGGYGYTF. The CDR3 DNA reads TGCAGCGTTGAAAGGGGGGGCTATGGCTACACCTTC.